This T cell receptor (beta chain) was recovered during a study of T cell responses to AZD1222 COVID-19 vaccine. Study information: The analysis combined second doses at about 4 or about 12 weeks.

Study results and limitations: Unmutated variant regions are reportedly the target of nearly half of TCRs that are spike-specific. Spike as a whole was targeted by vaccine-associated CD4 TCRs, dominant at 160-218 and 743-854.

This CDR3 has 14 amino acids. V lost 4 bases and J lost 6, with 17 bases in between. CDR1 SGHRS and CDR2 YFSETQ come from the germline V gene. The protocol was immunoSEQ multiplex PCR, while the TCRdb copy is restricted to in-frame clones and leaves out a portion. The table lists approximately 130,000 clones, 93% of them singletons. A remark on this clone: The antigen remains unidentified.

The specimen comprised peripheral blood, sampled on day 0 of AZD1222 vaccination. The TCR sequence derives from an adult in good health. This chain joins TRBV5-1 and TRBJ2-7; D could derive from TRBD1 or TRBD2 (5 bases each). CDR3 nucleotide sequence: TGCGCCAGCAGCACCCCGGGACGGCGCTCCGAGCAGTACTTC. Its protein product is CASSTPGRRSEQYF.